This record covers a single TCR beta chain. The CDR3 runs 16 residues. With V trimmed by 5 bases and J by 0 bases, 7 bases remained unmatched. Germline CDR1 MGHRA, CDR2 YSYEKL. The entry originates in a study of shared clonotypes between healthy human individuals. The table came from immunoSEQ multiplex PCR; TCRdb's copy has only in-frame clones and leaves some out. The repertoire holds about 1 million clones, with approximately 78% as singletons. A split of CD4+ cells into CD45RA+ naive and CD45RA-negative memory subsets was performed. The chain joins TRBV4-1 to TRBJ2-1, with 7 bases aligning to TRBD2. The material sequenced was memory CD4+ T cells from PBMCs. Subset denoted: CD45RA-negative fraction. The sequence derives from a man younger than 30 in good health. Some clones in this sample may be carry-over from other donors' samples. CDR3 DNA: TGCGCCAGCAGCTCATCAGCGGGGAGCTCCTACAATGAGCAGTTCTTC. Translation: CASSSSAGSSYNEQFF.